These 20 T cell receptor beta chains came from one sample sequenced in a study of T-cell reconstitution after alpha-beta-depleted transplantation in children (dated by TCRdb to the mid-2010s). The treatment or condition label corresponds to: allogeneic hematopoietic cell transplantation with graft depleted of TCRalphabeta T cells and CD19 B cells. To prepare the library, PCR was applied. Sequencing used an Illumina HiSeq 2500. To normalize quantification of the TCRbeta repertoire, the TCR libraries were built with molecular barcoding that relied on unique molecular identifiers. TCRdb reworked the public reads: Q25 trimming with fastp, MiXCR clone assembly, productive beta chains retained. Rows are combined by CDR3 protein, so each entry shows the most common genes and DNA. Present in this sample are hundreds of thousands of distinct CDR3 sequences, 23% of which were seen just once. Approximately 14% of the sample belongs to the ten largest clones.

The sequences come from PBMCs, mostly from graft donor cells, collected 360 days after TCRalphabeta/CD19-depleted stem cell transplant. These receptors all stem from a boy less than two years old who had a stem cell transplant for acute myeloid leukemia, so the T cells may come from the graft donor.

This clonotype was seen at least ten times. The chain links TRBV20-1 to TRBJ2-7, with D possibly being TRBD2 (5 bases). Looked up from germline, CDR1 is DFQATT and CDR2 is SNEGSKA (reference sequence). Deletions cut 2 bases from V and 1 base from J, with 9 bases between. This CDR3 is built from 13 residues. The DNA for the CDR3 is TGCAGTGCTAGACAGTCGGGGTCCTACGAGCAGTACTTC. The encoded protein is CSARQSGSYEQYF.

V is TRBV24-1 and J is TRBJ2-1; no definite D call. Germline CDR1 is KGHDR and CDR2 is SFDVKD. Trimming stripped 4 bases from V and 10 bases from J, with 7 bases between. CDR3 size: 11 residues. The CDR3, as DNA: TGTGCCACCAGTGAGGAGACCGAGCAGTTCTTC. Translated, it gives CATSEETEQFF.

The chain recombines TRBV10-3 with TRBJ2-5; D remains ambiguous. Per the germline V gene, CDR1 is ENHRY and CDR2 is SYGVKD. Trimming pared 3 bases from V and 1 base from J, leaving 9 bases between. CDR3 length: 14 amino acids. The CDR3 nucleotides are TGTGCCATCAGTGATAAGAGGCGCCAAGAGACCCAGTACTTC. Translated, it gives CAISDKRRQETQYF.

V and J are TRBV24-1 and TRBJ1-5, with D possibly matching TRBD1 (5 bases). V was shortened by 5 bases and J by 0 bases, with 7 bases between the two germline ends. Looked up from germline, CDR1 is KGHDR and CDR2 is SFDVKD. CDR3 length: 14 residues. The chain's CDR3 is CATSGGASNQPQHF. The CDR3 region has the DNA TGTGCCACCAGTGGCGGGGCTAGCAATCAGCCCCAGCATTTT.

This clonotype has a count of ten or more. V is TRBV29-1 and J is TRBJ1-2, with D hard to call. Deletions cut 1 base from V and 6 bases from J, with 6 bases between. The germline gives CDR1 SQVTM, CDR2 ANQGSEA. CDR3 size: 11 residues. CDR3 in amino acids: CSVEVGNGYTF. The DNA of the CDR3 is TGCAGCGTTGAAGTGGGGAATGGCTACACCTTC.

This clonotype was observed many times. V usage is TRBV6-5 and J usage is TRBJ2-2; D gene ambiguous. Germline V lookup: CDR1 MNHEY, CDR2 SVGAGI. Trimming shortened V by 5 bases and J by 0 bases, and 16 bases separated the two germline ends. The CDR3 totals 17 residues. CDR3 protein: CASSSSPYGPNTGELFF. CDR3 sequence (DNA): TGTGCCAGCAGTAGCAGCCCCTATGGCCCGAACACCGGGGAGCTGTTTTTT.

The chain's CDR3 is CSATIDTDTQYF. The DNA of the CDR3 is TGCAGCGCCACGATAGACACAGATACGCAGTATTTT. This sequence joins TRBV29-1 and TRBJ2-3; D not resolved. The CDR3 covers 12 residues. Germline lookup yields CDR1 SQVTM and CDR2 ANQGSEA. V was shortened by 7 bases and J by 2 bases, with 10 bases between the two germline ends.

The rearrangement uses TRBV29-1 and TRBJ1-1; the D gene is possibly TRBD1 (5 bases). The CDR3 length is 12 residues. Germline V gene lookup returns CDR1 SQVTM and CDR2 ANQGSEA. With 1 base removed from V and 10 bases from J, the gap between germline ends came to 13 bases. The CDR3 region has the DNA TGCAGCGTTGAAGGGCTACAGGTCGGAGCTTTCTTT. Amino acids: CSVEGLQVGAFF.

In its sample, this clonotype was seen a few times. The chain couples TRBV7-8 to TRBJ1-5; a weak D match, TRBD1 (6 bases). Between the trimmed V and J ends, which lost 5 bases and 4 bases, there was a span of 24 bases. CDR3 size: 18 residues. The germline V gene encodes CDR1 SGHVS and CDR2 FQNEAQ. The CDR3 sequence is CASSPTKPPGEENQPQHF. Written as DNA, the CDR3 is TGTGCCAGCAGCCCTACAAAGCCACCAGGGGAGGAGAATCAGCCCCAGCATTTT.

This clonotype was recorded many times. This chain connects TRBV29-1 to TRBJ2-7, with D tentatively TRBD1 (6 bases). V lost 4 bases and J lost 2, with 15 bases in between. The length of the CDR3 is 14 residues. CDR1 and CDR2 from the germline V gene are SQVTM and ANQGSEA. CDR3 loop: CSVAFQGSPYEQYF. The CDR3, as DNA: TGCAGCGTTGCGTTTCAGGGGAGCCCCTACGAGCAGTACTTC.

This clonotype was recorded many times. This chain uses TRBV4-1 with TRBJ2-1, with 9 bases that match TRBD1. Germline V CDR1 and CDR2: MGHRA, YSYEKL. With 0 bases clipped from V and 4 bases from J, the junction kept 7 bases outside the gene matches. This CDR3 comprises 17 residues. DNA of the CDR3: TGCGCCAGCAGCCAAGATGGAACAGGGGGCTTTTACAATGAGCAGTTCTTC. Protein sequence: CASSQDGTGGFYNEQFF.

This clonotype was seen a few times. The V gene is TRBV5-6, the J gene TRBJ1-5, with D possibly matching TRBD1 (6 bases). CDR3 length: 14 amino acids. CDR1 and CDR2 from the germline V gene are SGHDT and YYEEEE. The germline V and J ends were trimmed by 4 bases and 2 bases, with 10 bases remaining between them. As DNA, the CDR3 is TGTGCCAGCAGCACAGGGATAGGCAATCAGCCCCAGCATTTT. Amino acid sequence: CASSTGIGNQPQHF.

This clonotype was counted a few times. This chain uses TRBV20-1 with TRBJ2-1, with 14 positions matching TRBD2. Germline-derived CDR1 and CDR2 are DFQATT and SNEGSKA (reference sequence). The CDR3 consists of 15 residues. J was trimmed by 8 bases and V by 6 bases; bases with no gene match: 9. Here the CDR3 reads CSAPGLAGAGDEQFF. The CDR3, as DNA: TGCAGTGCCCCGGGACTAGCGGGGGCCGGGGATGAGCAGTTCTTC.

This clonotype was found many times. The chain combines TRBV19 with TRBJ2-3; D is tentatively TRBD1 or TRBD2 (5 bases each). The CDR3 is 15 residues long. The V gene's germline CDR1 is LNHDA and CDR2 SQIVND (reference sequence). V was cut by 3 bases and J by 2 bases, with 12 bases left in between. The CDR3 region is CASSMGETSTDTQYF. The CDR3 nucleotides are TGTGCCAGTAGTATGGGGGAGACCTCCACAGATACGCAGTATTTT. The variable domain in full, with the rest retrieved from reference TRBV19 and TRBJ2-3, is DGGITQSPKYLFRKEGQNVTLSCEQNLNHDAMYWYRQDPGQGLRLIYYSQIVNDFQKGDIAEGYSVSREKKESFPLTVTSAQKNPTAFYLCASSMGETSTDTQYFGPGTRLTVL.

This clonotype turned up a few times. The V and J genes are TRBV6-5 and TRBJ2-3, with TRBD2 identical over 11 bases. CDR1 and CDR2 (germline): MNHEY, SVGAGI. This CDR3 contains 17 residues. V lost 0 bases to trimming and J lost 0 bases; unmatched junction nucleotides: 2. The CDR3, as DNA: TGTGCCAGCAGTTACTCGCGACTAGCGGGGAGCACAGATACGCAGTATTTT. This translates into CASSYSRLAGSTDTQYF.

The V and J genes are TRBV28 and TRBJ2-7; 14 nucleotides line up with TRBD2. Germline V lookup: CDR1 MDHEN, CDR2 SYDVKM. This CDR3 is built from 17 residues. V trimming: 4 bases; J trimming: 2 bases; junction bases outside the gene matches: 7. The CDR3 bases are TGTGCCAGCAGTTCCTGGGGACTAGCGGGGGAGACCTACGAGCAGTACTTC. It encodes CASSSWGLAGETYEQYF.

The chain links TRBV6-1 to TRBJ2-3; possibly TRBD1 or TRBD2 for D (5 bases each). The V end lost 6 bases, the J end lost 3 bases, and 13 bases lay between the germline ends. The CDR3 has 14 amino acids. From germline, CDR1 is MNHNS and CDR2 SASEGT. The CDR3 region has the DNA TGTGCCAGCAGGCTGGGACGGCGGACAGATACGCAGTATTTT. This gives the protein CASRLGRRTDTQYF.

In its sample, this clonotype was seen many times. The chain uses TRBV20-1 and TRBJ1-1; perhaps TRBD1 as D (6 bases). CDR3 length: 12 amino acids. Trimming removed 6 bases at V and 3 bases at J, with 11 bases between. Germline-derived CDR1 and CDR2 are DFQATT and SNEGSKA (reference sequence). The CDR3 DNA is TGCAGTGCCCAAAGACAGGACACTGAAGCTTTCTTT. Protein sequence: CSAQRQDTEAFF.

The chain couples TRBV6-1 to TRBJ1-2; unclear D gene. The CDR3 totals 14 residues. The V end was cut by 3 bases, the J end by 0 bases, with 8 bases between. CDR1 is MNHNS and CDR2 is SASEGT in the germline V gene. The CDR3 nucleotides read TGTGCCAGCAGTGAGGTCGGGGCTAACTATGGCTACACCTTC. It yields the protein CASSEVGANYGYTF.

This clonotype was seen ten or more times. The chain couples TRBV20-1 to TRBJ1-3, with 8 bases fitting TRBD1. This CDR3 has 19 residues. Germline V lookup: CDR1 DFQATT, CDR2 SNEGSKA (reference sequence). V dropped 0 bases and J dropped 0; count of bases not matched to a gene: 13. CDR3 coding DNA: TGCAGTGCTAGAGATGGTGAGGGACAGGTCGTTGGCTCTGGAAACACCATATATTTT. Translated, it gives CSARDGEGQVVGSGNTIYF.